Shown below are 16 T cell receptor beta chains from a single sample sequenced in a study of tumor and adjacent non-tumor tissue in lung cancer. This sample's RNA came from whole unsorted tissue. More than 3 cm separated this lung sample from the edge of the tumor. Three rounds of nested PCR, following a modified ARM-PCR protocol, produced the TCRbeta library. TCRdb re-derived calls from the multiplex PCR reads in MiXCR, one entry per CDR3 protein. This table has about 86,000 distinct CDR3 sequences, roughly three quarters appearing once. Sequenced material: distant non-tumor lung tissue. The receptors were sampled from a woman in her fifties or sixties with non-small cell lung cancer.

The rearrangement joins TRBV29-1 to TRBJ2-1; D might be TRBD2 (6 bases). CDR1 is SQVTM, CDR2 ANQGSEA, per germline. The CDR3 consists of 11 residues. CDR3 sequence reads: CTISRGKEEFF. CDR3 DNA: TGCACCATCAGTCGGGGGAAAGAGGAGTTCTTC.

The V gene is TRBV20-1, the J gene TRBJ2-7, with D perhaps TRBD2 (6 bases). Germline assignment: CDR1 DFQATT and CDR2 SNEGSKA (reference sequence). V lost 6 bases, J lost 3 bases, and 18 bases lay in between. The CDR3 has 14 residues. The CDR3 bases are TGCAGTGCCAGGCTAGCGCAGAGCTTCTACGAGCAGTACTTC. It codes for CSARLAQSFYEQYF.

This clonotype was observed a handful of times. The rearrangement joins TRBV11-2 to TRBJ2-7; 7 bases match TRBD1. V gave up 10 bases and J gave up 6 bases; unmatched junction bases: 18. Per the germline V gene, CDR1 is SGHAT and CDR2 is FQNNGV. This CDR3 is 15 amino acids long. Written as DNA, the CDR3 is TGTGCCAACAGTCTCTGGACAGGAGGAGGTCGCGAGCAGTACTTC. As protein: CANSLWTGGGREQYF.

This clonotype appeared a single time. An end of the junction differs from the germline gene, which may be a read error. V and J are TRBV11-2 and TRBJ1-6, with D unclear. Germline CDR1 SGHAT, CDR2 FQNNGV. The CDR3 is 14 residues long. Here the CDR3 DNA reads TGTGCCAGCAGCACCGAGGGTATGCGTAACACCCTCCGCTTT. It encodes CASSTEGMRNTLRF.

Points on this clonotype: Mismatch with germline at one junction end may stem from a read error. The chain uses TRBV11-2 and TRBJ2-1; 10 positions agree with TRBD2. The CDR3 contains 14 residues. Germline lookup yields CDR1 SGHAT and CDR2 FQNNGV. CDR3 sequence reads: CVSSLGTSDHDQFF. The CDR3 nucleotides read TGTGTCAGCAGCCTCGGGACTAGCGACCATGACCAGTTCTTC. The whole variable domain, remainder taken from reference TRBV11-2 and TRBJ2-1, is EAGVAQSPRYKIIEKRQSVAFWCNPISGHATLYWYQQILGQGPKLLIQFQNNGVVDDSQLPKDRFSAERLKGVDSTLKIQPAKLEDSAVYLCVSSLGTSDHDQFFGPGTRLTVL.

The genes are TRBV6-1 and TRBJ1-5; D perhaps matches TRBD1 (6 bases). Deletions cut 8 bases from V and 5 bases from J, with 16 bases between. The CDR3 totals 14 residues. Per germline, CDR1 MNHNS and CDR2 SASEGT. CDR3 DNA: TGTGCCAGCGCCCGGACAGCAGGCGATCAGCCCCAGCATTTT. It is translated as CASARTAGDQPQHF.

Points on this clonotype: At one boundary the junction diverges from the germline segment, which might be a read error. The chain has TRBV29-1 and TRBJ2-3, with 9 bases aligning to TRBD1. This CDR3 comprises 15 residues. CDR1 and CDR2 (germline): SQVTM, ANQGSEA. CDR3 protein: CSVEIRDRVRDTQYF. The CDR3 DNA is TGCAGCGTAGAAATCCGGGACAGGGTGCGGGACACGCAGTACTTT.

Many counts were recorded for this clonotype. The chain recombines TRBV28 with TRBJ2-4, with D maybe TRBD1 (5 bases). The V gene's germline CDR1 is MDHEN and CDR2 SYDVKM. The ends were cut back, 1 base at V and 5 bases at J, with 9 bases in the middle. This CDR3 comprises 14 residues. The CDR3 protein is CASSLSGWENIQYF. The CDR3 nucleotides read TGTGCCAGCAGTTTATCAGGGTGGGAAAACATTCAGTACTTC. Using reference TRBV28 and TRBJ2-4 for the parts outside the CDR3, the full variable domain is DVKVTQSSRYLVKRTGEKVFLECVQDMDHENMFWYRQDPGLGLRLIYFSYDVKMKEKGDIPEGYSVSREKKERFSLILESASTNQTSMYLCASSLSGWENIQYFGAGTRLSVL.

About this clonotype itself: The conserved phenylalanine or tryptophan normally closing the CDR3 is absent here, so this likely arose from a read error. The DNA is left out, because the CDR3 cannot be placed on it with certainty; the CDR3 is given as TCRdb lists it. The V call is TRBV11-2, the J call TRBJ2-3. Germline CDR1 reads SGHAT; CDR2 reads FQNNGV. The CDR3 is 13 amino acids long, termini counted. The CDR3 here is CASSLASTDTHYY.

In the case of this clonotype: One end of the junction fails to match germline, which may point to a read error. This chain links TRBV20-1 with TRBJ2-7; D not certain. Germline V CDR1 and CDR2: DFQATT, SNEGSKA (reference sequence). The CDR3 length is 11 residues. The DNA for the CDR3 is TGCAGTGTTAGAGAGCTTTACGAGCAGTACTTT. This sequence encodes CSVRELYEQYF.

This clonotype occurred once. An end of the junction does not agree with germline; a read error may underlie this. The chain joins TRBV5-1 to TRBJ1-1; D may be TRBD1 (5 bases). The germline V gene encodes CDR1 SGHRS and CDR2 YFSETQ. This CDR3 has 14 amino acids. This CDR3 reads CTSGLNAGDTEAFF. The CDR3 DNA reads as TGCACCAGCGGCTTGAATGCGGGGGACACTGAAGCTTTCTTT.

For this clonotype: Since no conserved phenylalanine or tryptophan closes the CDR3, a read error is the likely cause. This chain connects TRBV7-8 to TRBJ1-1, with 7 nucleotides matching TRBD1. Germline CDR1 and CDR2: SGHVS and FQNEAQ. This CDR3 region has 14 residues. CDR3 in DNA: TGTTCCAGCAGCTTGGGTAGGGGGCTGACTGAAGCTTTCCTT. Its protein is CSSSLGRGLTEAFL.

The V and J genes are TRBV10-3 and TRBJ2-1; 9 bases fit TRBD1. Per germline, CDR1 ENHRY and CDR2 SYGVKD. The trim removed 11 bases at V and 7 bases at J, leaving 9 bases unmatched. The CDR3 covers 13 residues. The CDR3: CAAKGQGSNEQFF. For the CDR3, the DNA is TGTGCCGCCAAGGGACAGGGAAGTAATGAGCAGTTCTTC.

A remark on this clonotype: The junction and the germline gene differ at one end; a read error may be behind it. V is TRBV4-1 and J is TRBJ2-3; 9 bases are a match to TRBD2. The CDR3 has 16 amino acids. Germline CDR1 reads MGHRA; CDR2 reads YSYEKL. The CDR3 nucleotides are TGTGCCAGCAGCCTATCAATAGCGGGGGACACAGATACGCAGTATTTT. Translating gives CASSLSIAGDTDTQYF.

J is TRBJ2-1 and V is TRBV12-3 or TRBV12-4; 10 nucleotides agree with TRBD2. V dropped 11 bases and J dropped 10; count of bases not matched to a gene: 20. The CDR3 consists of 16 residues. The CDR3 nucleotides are TGTGCCTACAGTTTAGATCGAGCGGGAGGGCCACAGGAGCAGTTCTTC. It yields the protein CAYSLDRAGGPQEQFF.

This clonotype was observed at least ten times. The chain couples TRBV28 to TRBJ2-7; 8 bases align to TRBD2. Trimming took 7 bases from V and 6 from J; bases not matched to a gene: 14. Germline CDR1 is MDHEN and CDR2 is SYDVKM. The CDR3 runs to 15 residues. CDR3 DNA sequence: TGTGCCAGCAACCCCGGTGGTAGCGGGACGGTCGAGCAGTACTTC. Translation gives CASNPGGSGTVEQYF.